This T cell receptor beta chain was identified in a study of blood T cell repertoires in COVID-19. The wider study: Donors in the United States, Italy and Spain gave samples during acute or convalescent COVID-19.

Repertoires were generated with immunoSEQ multiplex PCR, while TCRdb's copy carries only in-frame clones and drops some. The sample records around 170,000 clones, roughly 87% being singletons. After removal of 7 bases from V and 6 bases from J, the junction contained 9 bases not matched to a gene. CDR1 is WSHSY and CDR2 is SAAADI in the germline V gene. CDR3 length: 14 amino acids. The rearrangement joins TRBV10-2 to TRBJ2-3; 8 nucleotides agree with TRBD2. Sequencing was done on a sample of peripheral blood. The TCR comes from a woman aged 40 to 50 with acute or convalescent COVID-19. The CDR3 nucleotides are TGCGCCAGCAAGGCGAGCGGGAGTACCGATACGCAGTATTTT. Its translation: CASKASGSTDTQYF.